Presented here are 32 T cell receptor beta chains from one specimen sequenced in a study of cytotoxic CD8 clonotypes in ibrutinib-treated CLL. Clones were sequenced by immunoSEQ multiplex PCR, and TCRdb holds only the in-frame ones, with some missing. Seen here are 250,000 to 350,000 clones, roughly four fifths observed once, and the top ten hold about 5.8%. The sample was PBMCs, taken at disease progression, from a patient treated with ibrutinib. These receptors all stem from a human donor with chronic lymphocytic leukemia.

Here the CDR3 reads CSVGGQGAYNEQFF. The CDR3 bases are TGCAGCGTTGGAGGGCAGGGGGCTTACAATGAGCAGTTCTTC. This rearrangement joins TRBV29-1 to TRBJ2-1, with 8 bases aligning to TRBD1. The CDR3 runs 14 residues. The V gene end was trimmed by 4 bases and the J gene end by 4 bases; junction bases not matched to a gene: 6. Germline V lookup: CDR1 SQVTM, CDR2 ANQGSEA.

The J gene is TRBJ1-6, the V gene TRBV7-9; TRBD1 is a possible D gene (5 bases). The length of the CDR3 is 15 residues. Germline V gene lookup returns CDR1 SEHNR and CDR2 FQNEAQ (reference sequence). The V end lost 3 bases, the J end lost 6 bases, and 12 bases lay between the germline ends. The CDR3 region has the DNA TGTGCCAGCAGCTTGGGAGACAGCGTTAATTCACCCCTCCACTTT. Translated: CASSLGDSVNSPLHF. Combining the CDR3 with reference TRBV7-9 and TRBJ1-6 gives the whole variable domain DTGVSQNPRHKITKRGQNVTFRCDPISEHNRLYWYRQTLGQGPEFLTYFQNEAQLEKSRLLSDRFSAERPKGSFSTLEIQRTEQGDSAMYLCASSLGDSVNSPLHFGNGTRLTVT.

The rearrangement uses TRBV6-6 and TRBJ2-7; TRBD1 matches at 11 bases. CDR1 is MNHNY and CDR2 is SVGAGI in the germline V gene (reference sequence). The CDR3 consists of 14 residues. Unmatched junction bases numbered 8, after V lost 6 bases and J lost 7 bases. The CDR3 nucleotides read TGTGCCAGCAGCTTCGGGACAGGGGGAGTTGAGCAGTACTTC. Its protein product is CASSFGTGGVEQYF.

The chain uses TRBV9 and TRBJ1-2, with a weak D call TRBD1 (5 bases). CDR1 and CDR2 from the germline V gene are SGDLS and YYNGEE. Deletions cut 2 bases from V and 10 bases from J, with 12 bases between. There are 12 residues in the CDR3. As DNA, the CDR3 is TGTGCCAGCAGCGTGACGACAGACCTCTACACCTTC. It translates to CASSVTTDLYTF.

The rearrangement joins TRBV11-1 to TRBJ2-2; TRBD1 is a possible D gene (6 bases). The CDR3 is 14 amino acids. CDR1 is SGHAT and CDR2 is FQDESV in the germline V gene (reference sequence). The V and J ends lost 2 bases and 5 bases respectively, with 9 bases between them. The CDR3, as DNA: TGTGCCAGCAGCTTAAACAGGGTTACCGGGGAGCTGTTTTTT. Residues: CASSLNRVTGELFF.

This chain connects TRBV7-2 to TRBJ2-3; perhaps D is TRBD1 or TRBD2 (5 bases each). Between the trimmed V and J ends, which lost 2 bases and 2 bases, there was a span of 8 bases. CDR1 and CDR2 from the germline V gene are SGHTA and FQGNSA. The CDR3 is 14 residues long. DNA of the CDR3: TGTGCCAGCAGCTTAATGGGGGACACAGATACGCAGTATTTT. Its protein is CASSLMGDTDTQYF.

The J gene is TRBJ2-5, the V gene TRBV6-5, with a weak D call TRBD2 (6 bases). V lost 6 bases and J lost 0, with 11 bases in between. The CDR3 is 14 amino acids. CDR1 and CDR2 (germline): MNHEY, SVGAGI. CDR3 loop: CASRGGRNQETQYF. DNA for the CDR3: TGTGCCAGCAGGGGAGGTCGGAACCAAGAGACCCAGTACTTC.

The sample holds one count of this clone. The rearrangement uses TRBV27 and TRBJ2-3; either TRBD1 or TRBD2 may fit D (5 bases each). Per the germline V gene, CDR1 is MNHEY and CDR2 is SMNVEV (reference sequence). There are 14 residues in the CDR3. Trimming took off 2 bases at V and 2 bases at J, with 8 bases between the two ends. The CDR3 loop is CASSLIGATDTQYF. The CDR3 nucleotides are TGTGCCAGCAGTTTAATCGGGGCCACAGATACGCAGTATTTT.

J is TRBJ2-3 and V is TRBV5-4, with a possible D match to TRBD2 (5 bases). The CDR3 totals 15 residues. Germline V gives CDR1 SGHNT, CDR2 YYREEE (reference sequence). V lost 4 bases to trimming and J lost 0 bases, with 12 bases between them. In DNA, the CDR3 is TGTGCCAGCAGCCCGCGGCGAGGGAGCACAGATACGCAGTATTTT. This sequence encodes CASSPRRGSTDTQYF. The full variable domain, its missing parts supplied by reference TRBV5-4 and TRBJ2-3, is ETGVTQSPTHLIKTRGQQVTLRCSSQSGHNTVSWYQQALGQGPQFIFQYYREEENGRGNFPPRFSGLQFPNYSSELNVNALELDDSALYLCASSPRRGSTDTQYFGPGTRLTVL.

This rearrangement joins TRBV7-9 to TRBJ2-1; 11 bases fit TRBD2. Germline trimming cut 5 bases from V and 7 bases from J; bases unmatched to any gene: 7. CDR1 and CDR2 (germline): SEHNR, FQNEAQ (reference sequence). The CDR3 runs 15 residues. The CDR3 nucleotides read TGTGCCAGCAGCGCCACTAGCGGGAGTATTAATGAGCAGTTCTTC. Its protein is CASSATSGSINEQFF. The full variable domain, completed using reference TRBV7-9 and TRBJ2-1, is DTGVSQNPRHKITKRGQNVTFRCDPISEHNRLYWYRQTLGQGPEFLTYFQNEAQLEKSRLLSDRFSAERPKGSFSTLEIQRTEQGDSAMYLCASSATSGSINEQFFGPGTRLTVL.

This chain connects TRBV18 to TRBJ1-3, with a possible D match to TRBD1 (5 bases). Trimming removed 4 bases from V and 4 bases from J, with 17 bases in between. This CDR3 is 16 amino acids long. Germline V gives CDR1 KGHSH, CDR2 LQKENI. Here the CDR3 reads CASSQSADTAGNTIYF. CDR3 in DNA: TGTGCCAGCTCACAATCCGCGGACACAGCCGGAAACACCATATATTTT.

The chain recombines TRBV28 with TRBJ2-7, with 7 bases lining up with TRBD2. Germline CDR1 reads MDHEN; CDR2 reads SYDVKM. The V gene end was trimmed by 4 bases and the J gene end by 6 bases; junction bases not matched to a gene: 6. CDR3 length: 13 amino acids. CDR3 residues: CASSWEGSSEQYF. DNA for the CDR3: TGTGCCAGCAGTTGGGAGGGGAGCTCCGAGCAGTACTTC.

The V and J genes are TRBV4-2 and TRBJ1-3; D not resolved. Trimming took off 1 base at V and 4 bases at J, with 11 bases between the two ends. CDR3 size: 15 residues. The germline V gene has CDR1 LGHNA and CDR2 YNFKEQ. The CDR3: CASSQAPPWGNTIYF. For the CDR3, the DNA is TGTGCCAGCAGCCAAGCCCCTCCGTGGGGAAACACCATATATTTT.

V gene TRBV18 combines with J gene TRBJ1-4; D not resolved. The CDR3 is made up of 12 amino acids. CDR1 and CDR2 (germline): KGHSH, LQKENI. Trimming shortened V by 2 bases and J by 11 bases, and 9 bases separated the two germline ends. CDR3 loop: CASSPTELKLFF. DNA of the CDR3: TGTGCCAGCTCACCAACGGAATTGAAACTGTTTTTT.

In this sample, this clone turned up a few times. The chain employs TRBV10-1 and TRBJ1-6; no firm D call. The V gene's germline CDR1 is WNHNN and CDR2 SYGVQD (reference sequence). This CDR3 contains 15 residues. With 2 bases removed from V and 6 bases from J, the gap between germline ends came to 11 bases. The chain's CDR3 is CASSEGSGSNSPLHF. The CDR3 bases are TGCGCCAGCAGTGAGGGGAGTGGTAGTAATTCACCCCTCCACTTT.

The J gene is TRBJ2-1, the V gene TRBV9; the D gene is possibly TRBD1 (6 bases). The CDR3 consists of 15 residues. Trimming stripped 1 base from V and 1 base from J, with 9 bases between. The germline CDR1 and CDR2 sequences are SGDLS and YYNGEE. CDR3 amino acids: CASSVHRDSYNEQFF. As DNA, the CDR3 is TGTGCCAGCAGCGTACACAGGGATTCCTACAATGAGCAGTTCTTC.

The chain joins TRBV6-1 to TRBJ1-5; the match to TRBD1 covers 8 bases. This CDR3 has 16 residues. Germline CDR1 MNHNS, CDR2 SASEGT. With 2 bases clipped from V and 6 bases from J, the junction kept 9 bases outside the gene matches. CDR3 nucleotides: TGTGCCAGCAGTGAACAGGGGGCGGATTGGACTCAGCCCCAGCATTTT. Encoded protein: CASSEQGADWTQPQHF.

The chain links TRBV9 to TRBJ1-2; D ambiguous. Germline V CDR1 and CDR2: SGDLS, YYNGEE. V shed 4 bases and J shed 4 bases, with 20 bases lying between them. This CDR3 region has 16 residues. The CDR3 DNA follows: TGTGCCAGCAGCCCCTTAGAAAGGTCGGCCCTCTATGGCTACACCTTC. Translated: CASSPLERSALYGYTF.

This clone has a handful of counts. The chain has TRBV9 and TRBJ2-1; no definite D call. Germline CDR1 SGDLS, CDR2 YYNGEE. V lost 1 base to trimming and J lost 9 bases, with 5 bases between them. The CDR3 spans 11 residues. The DNA of the CDR3 is TGTGCCAGCAGCGTAACGGCTGAGCAGTTCTTC. This codes for CASSVTAEQFF.

This chain connects TRBV5-1 to TRBJ2-7, with D maybe TRBD2 (5 bases). CDR1 and CDR2 from the germline V gene are SGHRS and YFSETQ. The CDR3 has 11 residues. V gave up 4 bases and J gave up 7 bases, with 9 bases separating them. The CDR3 spells CASSPGWEQYF. The DNA of the CDR3 is TGCGCCAGCAGCCCGGGGTGGGAGCAGTACTTC. Drawing the rest from reference TRBV5-1 and TRBJ2-7, the complete variable domain is KAGVTQTPRYLIKTRGQQVTLSCSPISGHRSVSWYQQTPGQGLQFLFEYFSETQRNKGNFPGRFSGRQFSNSRSEMNVSTLELGDSALYLCASSPGWEQYFGPGTRLTVT.

CDR3 sequence reads: CASSVEASGRAYEQYF. In DNA, the CDR3 is TGTGCCAGCAGCGTAGAGGCTAGCGGGAGGGCCTACGAGCAGTACTTC. The gene calls are TRBV9 and TRBJ2-7; 12 bases are shared with TRBD2. The CDR3 runs to 16 residues. CDR1 and CDR2 from the germline V gene are SGDLS and YYNGEE. V lost 0 bases to trimming and J lost 2 bases; unmatched junction nucleotides: 3.

This clone was seen once. V gene TRBV7-9 combines with J gene TRBJ2-7; perhaps TRBD2 as D (6 bases). From germline, CDR1 is SEHNR and CDR2 FQNEAQ (reference sequence). The length of the CDR3 is 17 residues. Trimming pared 2 bases from V and 2 bases from J, leaving 19 bases between. CDR3 sequence: CASSLQLSGGRTYEQYF. CDR3 in DNA: TGTGCCAGCAGCTTACAGCTGTCCGGGGGTAGGACCTACGAGCAGTACTTC.

The J gene is TRBJ2-1, the V gene TRBV2; 9 nucleotides agree with TRBD1. Looked up from germline, CDR1 is SNHLY and CDR2 is FYNNEI. J gave up 7 bases and V 4 bases, and 8 bases lay outside the gene matches. CDR3 length: 15 residues. CDR3 sequence (DNA): TGTGCCAGCAGTGCCGGACAGGGGTTTGGGAATGAGCAGTTCTTC. Translation: CASSAGQGFGNEQFF.

The chain recombines TRBV7-2 with TRBJ2-7; D could derive from TRBD1 or TRBD2 (6 bases each). Germline V gene lookup returns CDR1 SGHTA and CDR2 FQGNSA. V gave up 5 bases and J gave up 1 base, with 18 bases separating them. CDR3 length: 16 amino acids. The CDR3 bases are TGTGCCAGCAGCCGAGGGGGGTTCAGTTTATCCTACGAGCAGTACTTC. Translation gives CASSRGGFSLSYEQYF. The variable domain in full, completed from reference TRBV7-2 and TRBJ2-7, reads GAGVSQSPSNKVTEKGKDVELRCDPISGHTALYWYRQSLGQGLEFLIYFQGNSAPDKSGLPSDRFSAERTGGSVSTLTIQRTQQEDSAVYLCASSRGGFSLSYEQYFGPGTRLTVT.

The chain joins TRBV5-1 to TRBJ2-1, with 10 bases identical to TRBD2. This CDR3 comprises 15 residues. The V and J ends lost 4 bases and 2 bases, in that order; junction bases with no gene match: 3. Germline V lookup: CDR1 SGHRS, CDR2 YFSETQ. This CDR3 is CASSPGTSAYNEQFF. The CDR3 region has the DNA TGCGCCAGCAGCCCCGGGACTAGCGCCTACAATGAGCAGTTCTTC.

The chain couples TRBV27 to TRBJ2-1, with D perhaps matching TRBD1 (6 bases). The CDR3 extends over 16 amino acids. In germline, CDR1 is MNHEY, CDR2 SMNVEV (reference sequence). Between the trimmed V and J ends, which lost 0 bases and 3 bases, there was a span of 12 bases. CDR3 region: CASSLSLGQLYNEQFF. The DNA for the CDR3 is TGTGCCAGCAGTTTATCTCTTGGACAGCTCTACAATGAGCAGTTCTTC.

V usage is TRBV5-4 and J usage is TRBJ2-5, with 8 bases that match TRBD1. CDR1 and CDR2 from the germline V gene are SGHNT and YYREEE (reference sequence). With V trimmed by 5 bases and J by 2 bases, 5 bases remained unmatched. The CDR3 has 14 residues. This CDR3 is CASRRDRQQETQYF. The CDR3, as DNA: TGTGCCAGCAGACGGGACAGGCAACAAGAGACCCAGTACTTC.

This clone was found once. The chain links TRBV5-8 to TRBJ2-5; 7 positions agree with TRBD1. V shed 2 bases and J 4 bases; nucleotides not matched to a gene: 8. CDR1 and CDR2 (germline): SGHTS, YDEGEE. The CDR3 has 15 amino acids. In nucleotides, the CDR3 is TGTGCCAGCAGCTTTCCGACAGGGTGGTCAGAGACCCAGTACTTC. Protein sequence: CASSFPTGWSETQYF.

This sequence joins TRBV7-2 and TRBJ1-1; D uncertain. The V and J ends lost 4 bases and 2 bases respectively, with 8 bases between them. Germline V gene data show CDR1 as SGHTA and CDR2 as FQGNSA. The CDR3 extends over 13 amino acids. Written as DNA, the CDR3 is TGTGCCAGCAGCTCCCGAGGAAACACTGAAGCTTTCTTT. It yields the protein CASSSRGNTEAFF.

The J gene is TRBJ2-7, the V gene TRBV15; the match to TRBD1 covers 7 bases. Germline V CDR1 and CDR2: LNHNV, YYDKDF (reference sequence). There are 15 residues in the CDR3. The trim removed 0 bases at V and 3 bases at J, leaving 5 bases unmatched. CDR3 amino acids: CATSRERDRFYEQYF. The CDR3 nucleotides read TGTGCCACCAGCAGAGAAAGGGACAGATTCTACGAGCAGTACTTC. Looking up the rest from reference TRBV15 and TRBJ2-7 gives the full variable domain: DAMVIQNPRYQVTQFGKPVTLSCSQTLNHNVMYWYQQKSSQAPKLLFHYYDKDFNNEADTPDNFQSRRPNTSFCFLDIRSPGLGDTAMYLCATSRERDRFYEQYFGPGTRLTVT.

The DNA for the CDR3 is TGTGCCAGCAGTGACGTGTTCGGACTAGCGAGCGGGGTAAACGCTAATGAGCAGTTCTTC. Amino acid sequence: CASSDVFGLASGVNANEQFF. The chain links TRBV6-4 to TRBJ2-1, with 9 bases matching TRBD2. The CDR3 consists of 20 residues. Germline CDR1 and CDR2: MRHNA and SNTAGT. J lost 7 bases, V lost 2 bases, and 21 bases had no gene match.

The gene calls are TRBV6-5 and TRBJ2-7; 8 bases line up with TRBD2. Trimming cost V 2 bases and J 6 bases; bases outside gene matches: 9. Per the germline V gene, CDR1 is MNHEY and CDR2 is SVGAGI. The CDR3 spans 15 residues. CDR3 sequence reads: CASSYTGTSGPEQYF. CDR3 coding DNA: TGTGCCAGCAGTTACACTGGGACTAGTGGGCCCGAGCAGTACTTC.